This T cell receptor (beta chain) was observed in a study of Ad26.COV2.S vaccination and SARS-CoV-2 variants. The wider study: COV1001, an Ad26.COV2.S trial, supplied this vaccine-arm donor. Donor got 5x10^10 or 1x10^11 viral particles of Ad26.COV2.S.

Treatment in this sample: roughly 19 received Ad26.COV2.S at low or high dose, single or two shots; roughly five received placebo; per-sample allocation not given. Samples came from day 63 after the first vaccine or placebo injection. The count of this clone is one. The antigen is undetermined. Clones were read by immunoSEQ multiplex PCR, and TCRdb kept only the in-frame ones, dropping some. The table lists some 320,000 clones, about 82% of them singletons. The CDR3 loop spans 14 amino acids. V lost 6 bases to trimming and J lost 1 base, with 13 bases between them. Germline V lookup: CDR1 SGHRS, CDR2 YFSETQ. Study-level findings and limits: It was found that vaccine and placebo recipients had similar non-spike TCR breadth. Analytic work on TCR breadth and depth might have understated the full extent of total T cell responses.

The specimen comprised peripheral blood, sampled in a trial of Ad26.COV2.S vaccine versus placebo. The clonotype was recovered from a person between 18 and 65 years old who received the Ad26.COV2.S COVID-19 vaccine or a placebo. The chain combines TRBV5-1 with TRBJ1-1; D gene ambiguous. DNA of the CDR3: TGCGCCAGCACGATCTTGCGGGAGAACACTGAAGCTTTCTTT. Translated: CASTILRENTEAFF. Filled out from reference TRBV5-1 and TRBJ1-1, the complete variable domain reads KAGVTQTPRYLIKTRGQQVTLSCSPISGHRSVSWYQQTPGQGLQFLFEYFSETQRNKGNFPGRFSGRQFSNSRSEMNVSTLELGDSALYLCASTILRENTEAFFGQGTRLTVV.